This record concerns one TCR beta chain sequence. The library targeted TCRbeta and was prepared with unique molecular identifiers. Via MiXCR, TCRdb re-called the PCR reads, giving one row per CDR3 protein. The sample carries some 490,000 distinct CDR3 sequences, about 12% recorded once. CDR1 is SNHLY, CDR2 FYNNEI, per germline. The CDR3 is 14 residues long. V dropped 6 bases and J dropped 6 bases, with 18 bases sitting between them. The source of the sample is a study of T-cell reconstitution after alpha-beta-depleted transplantation in children. The chain links TRBV2 to TRBJ2-7; D might be TRBD1 (6 bases). The sequenced sample was PBMCs from the stem cell graft donor, obtained from the stem cell graft. This TCR came from a human donor who donated a stem cell graft to a child with combined immunodeficiency. CDR3 DNA sequence: TGTGCCAGCAGCGGACAGCTCCTACGGGGCGAGCAGTACTTC. Translated: CASSGQLLRGEQYF. Drawing the rest from reference TRBV2 and TRBJ2-7, the complete variable domain is EPEVTQTPSHQVTQMGQEVILRCVPISNHLYFYWYRQILGQKVEFLVSFYNNEISEKSEIFDDQFSVERPDGSNFTLKIRSTKLEDSAMYFCASSGQLLRGEQYFGPGTRLTVT.